These 3 T cell receptor beta chains were sequenced from one sample in a study of vaccination and CD4 T cells after COVID-19 (dated by TCRdb to the early 2020s). Libraries came from PCR. Reads for this sample came from an Illumina iSeq 100. DNA from cultured CD4+ T cells underwent TCR sequencing with the Oncomine TCR Beta short-read assay at the Johns Hopkins FTIC core. The public reads were run again by TCRdb, first through fastp at Q25 and then through MiXCR, and only productive beta chains were kept. Rows are unified per CDR3 protein, each entry keeping the most common DNA and genes. Across this sample there are 14,000 to 15,000 distinct CDR3 sequences, with approximately 53% seen only once. Approximately 4.6% of the sample is held by the ten biggest clonotypes. In the paper's terms, the treatment or condition label means: roughly 11-day PBMC culture with coronavirus spike peptide pools or control peptides (ViraFEST assay).

For these receptors, no antigen is known. The sequencing here drew on CD4+ T cells from blood, cultured in vitro, taken before SARS-CoV-2 vaccination. Receptor source: a human donor who had recovered from COVID-19.

This clonotype was recorded a few times. The chain employs TRBV19 and TRBJ1-2; a possible D gene is TRBD1 (5 bases). The germline gives CDR1 LNHDA, CDR2 SQIVND (reference sequence). Between the trimmed V and J ends, which lost 11 bases and 0 bases, there was a span of 16 bases. The CDR3 extends over 14 amino acids. The CDR3 is CAASGDGTNYGYTF. CDR3 sequence (DNA): TGTGCCGCCTCGGGGGACGGCACTAACTATGGCTACACCTTC.

The chain uses TRBV7-9 and TRBJ2-2, with a possible D match to TRBD2 (5 bases). This CDR3 is 14 amino acids long. Germline V gives CDR1 SEHNR, CDR2 FQNEAQ (reference sequence). With 5 bases removed from V and 3 bases from J, the gap between germline ends came to 10 bases. CDR3 sequence: CASSLKGDTGELFF. The CDR3 DNA is TGTGCCAGCAGCCTCAAGGGAGACACCGGGGAGCTGTTTTTT.

The genes are TRBV7-8 and TRBJ1-1, with TRBD1 as a possible D gene (5 bases). This CDR3 is built from 13 residues. Trimming stripped 0 bases from V and 4 bases from J, with 6 bases between. Germline CDR1 reads SGHVS; CDR2 reads FQNEAQ. The CDR3 reads CASSLATGTEAFF. The CDR3 bases are TGTGCCAGCAGCTTAGCTACAGGCACTGAAGCTTTCTTT.